This T cell receptor (beta chain) was recorded in a study of blood T cell repertoires in COVID-19. Study as a whole: The cDNA or gDNA used as material had been derived from T cells, B-cell-depleted T cells, or PBMCs.

Germline CDR1 reads MNHNS; CDR2 reads SASEGT. CDR3 length: 15 residues. Trimming pared 2 bases from V and 3 bases from J, leaving 13 bases between. The protocol was immunoSEQ multiplex PCR, while the TCRdb copy is restricted to in-frame clones and leaves out a portion. The sample carries approximately 150,000 clones, around nine tenths recorded once. The source is a man between 60 and 75 years old with active or convalescent COVID-19. Sequencing was done on a sample of peripheral blood. The V call is TRBV6-1, the J call TRBJ1-2, with D tentatively TRBD1 (5 bases). CDR3 sequence reads: CASSERPGYYYGYTF. The CDR3, as DNA: TGTGCCAGCAGTGAACGTCCAGGGTACTACTATGGCTACACCTTC.